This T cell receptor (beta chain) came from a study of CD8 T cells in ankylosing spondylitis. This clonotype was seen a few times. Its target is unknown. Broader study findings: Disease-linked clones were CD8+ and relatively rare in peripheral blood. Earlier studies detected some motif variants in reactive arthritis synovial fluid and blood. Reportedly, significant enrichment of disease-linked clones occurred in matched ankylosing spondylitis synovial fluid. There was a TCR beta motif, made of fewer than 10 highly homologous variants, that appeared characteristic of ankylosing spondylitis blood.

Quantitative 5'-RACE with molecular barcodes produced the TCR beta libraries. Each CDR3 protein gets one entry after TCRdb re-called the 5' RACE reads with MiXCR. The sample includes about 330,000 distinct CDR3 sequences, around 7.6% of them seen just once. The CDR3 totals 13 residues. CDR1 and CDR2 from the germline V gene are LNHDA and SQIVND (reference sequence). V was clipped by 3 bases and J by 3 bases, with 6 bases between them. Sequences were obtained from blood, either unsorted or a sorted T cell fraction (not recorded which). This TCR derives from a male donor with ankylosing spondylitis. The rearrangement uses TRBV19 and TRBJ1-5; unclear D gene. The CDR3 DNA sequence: TGTGCCAGTAGTATCCACAACAATCAGCCCCAGCATTTT. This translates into CASSIHNNQPQHF.